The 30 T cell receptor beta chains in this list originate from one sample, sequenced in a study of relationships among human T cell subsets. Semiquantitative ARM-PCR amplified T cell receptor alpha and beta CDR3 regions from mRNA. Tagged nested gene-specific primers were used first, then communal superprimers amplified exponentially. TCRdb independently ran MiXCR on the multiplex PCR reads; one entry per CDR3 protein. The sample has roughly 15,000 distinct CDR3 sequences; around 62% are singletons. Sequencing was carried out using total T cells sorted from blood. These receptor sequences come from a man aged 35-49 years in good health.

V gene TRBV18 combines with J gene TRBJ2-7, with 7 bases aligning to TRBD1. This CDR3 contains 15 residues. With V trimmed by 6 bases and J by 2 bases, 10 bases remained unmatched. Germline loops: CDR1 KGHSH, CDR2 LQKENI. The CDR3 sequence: CASSRGRDRPYEQYF. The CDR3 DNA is TGTGCCAGCTCTCGCGGCCGGGACAGACCCTACGAGCAGTACTTC.

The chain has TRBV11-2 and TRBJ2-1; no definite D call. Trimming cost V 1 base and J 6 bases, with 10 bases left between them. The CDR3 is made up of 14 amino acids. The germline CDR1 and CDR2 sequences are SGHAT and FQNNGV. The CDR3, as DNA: TGTGCCAGCAGCTTAGGACAACCGTCCAATGAGCAGTTCTTC. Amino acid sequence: CASSLGQPSNEQFF.

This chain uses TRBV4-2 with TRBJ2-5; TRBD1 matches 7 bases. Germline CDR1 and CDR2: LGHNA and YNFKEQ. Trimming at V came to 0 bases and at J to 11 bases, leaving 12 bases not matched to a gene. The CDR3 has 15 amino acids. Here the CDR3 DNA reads TGTGCCAGCAGCCAAGATCCGGGACAGCCCACGAGGCAGTACTTC. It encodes CASSQDPGQPTRQYF.

DNA for the CDR3: TGTGCCAGCAGTTCCCTGGGTGGCCAGGCAGAGACCCAGTACTTC. Translating it yields CASSSLGGQAETQYF. The chain uses TRBV6-6 and TRBJ2-5; D is unclear. Trimming shortened V by 4 bases and J by 4 bases, and 16 bases separated the two germline ends. The CDR3 covers 15 residues. Germline V lookup: CDR1 MNHNY, CDR2 SVGAGI (reference sequence).

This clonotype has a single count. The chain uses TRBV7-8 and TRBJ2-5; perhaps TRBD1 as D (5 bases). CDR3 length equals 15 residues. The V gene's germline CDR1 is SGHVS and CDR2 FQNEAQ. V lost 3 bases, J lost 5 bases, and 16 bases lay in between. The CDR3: CASSLQGSLRETQYF. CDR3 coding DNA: TGTGCCAGCAGCTTGCAGGGATCGTTACGGGAGACCCAGTACTTC.

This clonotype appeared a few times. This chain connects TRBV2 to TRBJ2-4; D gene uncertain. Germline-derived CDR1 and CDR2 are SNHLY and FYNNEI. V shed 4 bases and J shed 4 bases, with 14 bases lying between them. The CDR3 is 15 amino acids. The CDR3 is CASSVTPTGKNIQYF. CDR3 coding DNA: TGTGCCAGCAGTGTCACTCCGACCGGGAAAAACATTCAGTACTTC.

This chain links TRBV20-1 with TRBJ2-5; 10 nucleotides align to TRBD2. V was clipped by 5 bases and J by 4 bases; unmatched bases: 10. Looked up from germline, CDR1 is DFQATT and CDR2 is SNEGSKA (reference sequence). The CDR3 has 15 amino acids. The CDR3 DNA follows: TGCAGTGCTGCTGGATCTAGCGGGAGAGGAGAGACCCAGTACTTC. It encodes CSAAGSSGRGETQYF.

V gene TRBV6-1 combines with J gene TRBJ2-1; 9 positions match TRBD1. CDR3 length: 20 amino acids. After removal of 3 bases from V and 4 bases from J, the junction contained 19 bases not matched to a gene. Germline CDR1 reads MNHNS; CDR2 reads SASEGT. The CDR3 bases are TGTGCCAGCAGTGAGACGACAGGGGGGAGAAGCAGGAATCGTTACAATGAGCAGTTCTTC. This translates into CASSETTGGRSRNRYNEQFF.

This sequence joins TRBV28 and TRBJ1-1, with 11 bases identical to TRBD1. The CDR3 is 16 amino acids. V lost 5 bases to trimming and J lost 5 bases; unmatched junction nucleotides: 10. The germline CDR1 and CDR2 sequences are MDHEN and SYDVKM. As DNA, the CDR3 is TGTGCCAGCAGTCCCCGGACAGGGGGCCGAAGGACTGAAGCTTTCTTT. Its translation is CASSPRTGGRRTEAFF. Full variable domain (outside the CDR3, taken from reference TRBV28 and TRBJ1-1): DVKVTQSSRYLVKRTGEKVFLECVQDMDHENMFWYRQDPGLGLRLIYFSYDVKMKEKGDIPEGYSVSREKKERFSLILESASTNQTSMYLCASSPRTGGRRTEAFFGQGTRLTVV.

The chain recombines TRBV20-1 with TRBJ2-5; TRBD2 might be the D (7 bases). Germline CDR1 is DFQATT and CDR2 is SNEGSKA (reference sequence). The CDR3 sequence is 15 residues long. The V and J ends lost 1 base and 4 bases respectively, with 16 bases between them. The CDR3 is CSARGPRGGRETQYF. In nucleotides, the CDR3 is TGCAGTGCTAGAGGTCCGAGGGGGGGCCGAGAGACCCAGTACTTC.

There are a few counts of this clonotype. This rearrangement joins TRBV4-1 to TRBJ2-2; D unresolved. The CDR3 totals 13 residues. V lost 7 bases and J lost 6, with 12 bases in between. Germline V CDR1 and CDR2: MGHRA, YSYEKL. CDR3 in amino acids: CASTGKGAGELFF. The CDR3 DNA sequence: TGCGCCAGCACCGGAAAGGGCGCCGGGGAGCTGTTTTTT.

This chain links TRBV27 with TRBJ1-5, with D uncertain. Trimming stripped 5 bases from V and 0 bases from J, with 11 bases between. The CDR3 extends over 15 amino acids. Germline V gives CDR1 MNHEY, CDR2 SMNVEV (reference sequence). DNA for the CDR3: TGTGCCAGCAGTCCCCTAGCCCGTAGCAATCAGCCCCAGCATTTT. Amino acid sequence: CASSPLARSNQPQHF.

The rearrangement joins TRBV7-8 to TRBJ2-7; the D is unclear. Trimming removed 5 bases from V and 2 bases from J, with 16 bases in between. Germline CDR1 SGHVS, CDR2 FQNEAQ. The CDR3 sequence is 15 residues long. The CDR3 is CASSPRGSRPYEQYF. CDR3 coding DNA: TGTGCCAGCAGCCCTCGTGGTAGCCGCCCCTACGAGCAGTACTTC.

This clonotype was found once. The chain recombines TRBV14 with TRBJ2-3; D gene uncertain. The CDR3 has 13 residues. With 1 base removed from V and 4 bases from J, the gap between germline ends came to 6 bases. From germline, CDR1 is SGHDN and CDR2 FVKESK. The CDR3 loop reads CASSQAWPDTQYF. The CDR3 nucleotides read TGTGCCAGCAGCCAAGCTTGGCCAGATACGCAGTATTTT.

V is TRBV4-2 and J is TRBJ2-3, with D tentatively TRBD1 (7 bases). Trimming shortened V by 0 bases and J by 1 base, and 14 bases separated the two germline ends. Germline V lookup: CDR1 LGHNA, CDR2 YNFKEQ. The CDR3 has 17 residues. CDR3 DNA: TGTGCCAGCAGCCAAGATGTGCGCGGGACAGGCACAGATACGCAGTATTTT. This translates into CASSQDVRGTGTDTQYF.

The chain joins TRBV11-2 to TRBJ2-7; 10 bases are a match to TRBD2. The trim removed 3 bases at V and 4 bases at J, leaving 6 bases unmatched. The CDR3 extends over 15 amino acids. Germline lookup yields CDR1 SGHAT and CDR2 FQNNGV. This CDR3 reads CASSFESGGAYEQYF. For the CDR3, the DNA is TGTGCCAGCAGCTTCGAAAGCGGGGGGGCGTACGAGCAGTACTTC.

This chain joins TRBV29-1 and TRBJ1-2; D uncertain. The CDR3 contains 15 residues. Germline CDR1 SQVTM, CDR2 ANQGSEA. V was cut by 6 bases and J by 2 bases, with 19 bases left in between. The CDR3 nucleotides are TGCAGCGTCCAAAAGGTTTCTCTTAGCAACTATGGCTACACCTTC. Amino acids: CSVQKVSLSNYGYTF.

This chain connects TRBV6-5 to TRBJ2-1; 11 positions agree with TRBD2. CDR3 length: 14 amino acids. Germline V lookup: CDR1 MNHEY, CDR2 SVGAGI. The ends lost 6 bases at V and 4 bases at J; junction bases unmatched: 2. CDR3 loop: CASSTSGGYNEQFF. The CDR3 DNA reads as TGTGCCAGCAGCACTAGCGGGGGTTACAATGAGCAGTTCTTC.

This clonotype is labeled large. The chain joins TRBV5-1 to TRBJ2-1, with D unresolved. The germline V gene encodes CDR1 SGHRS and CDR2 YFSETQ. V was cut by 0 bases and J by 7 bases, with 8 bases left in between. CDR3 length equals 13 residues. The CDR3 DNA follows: TGCGCCAGCAGCTTGGGTAGCTCAAATGAGCAGTTCTTC. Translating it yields CASSLGSSNEQFF.

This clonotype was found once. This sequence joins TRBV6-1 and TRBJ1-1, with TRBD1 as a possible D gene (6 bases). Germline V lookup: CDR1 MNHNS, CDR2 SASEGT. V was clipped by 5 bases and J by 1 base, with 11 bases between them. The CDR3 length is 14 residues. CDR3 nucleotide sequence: TGTGCCAGCAGTAAACAGGGTGCGAACACTGAAGCTTTCTTT. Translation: CASSKQGANTEAFF.

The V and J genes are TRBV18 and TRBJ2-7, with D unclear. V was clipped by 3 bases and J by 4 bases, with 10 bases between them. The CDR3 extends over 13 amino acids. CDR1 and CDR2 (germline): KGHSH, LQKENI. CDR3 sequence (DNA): TGTGCCAGCTCACCTGTAGGGTGGTACGAGCAGTACTTC. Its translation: CASSPVGWYEQYF.

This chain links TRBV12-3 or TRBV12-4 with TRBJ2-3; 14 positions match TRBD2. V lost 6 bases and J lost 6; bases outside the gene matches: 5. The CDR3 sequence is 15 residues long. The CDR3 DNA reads TGTGCCAGCAGGACTAGCGGGAGGGCCGGGGATACGCAGTATTTT. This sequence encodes CASRTSGRAGDTQYF.

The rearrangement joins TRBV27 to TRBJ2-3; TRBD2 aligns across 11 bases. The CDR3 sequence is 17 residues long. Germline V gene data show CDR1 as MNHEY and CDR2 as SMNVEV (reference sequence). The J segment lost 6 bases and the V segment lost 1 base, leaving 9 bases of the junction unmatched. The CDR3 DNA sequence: TGTGCCAGCAGTTTATTAGGAACTAGCGGGGGTCCGGATACGCAGTATTTT. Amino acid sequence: CASSLLGTSGGPDTQYF.

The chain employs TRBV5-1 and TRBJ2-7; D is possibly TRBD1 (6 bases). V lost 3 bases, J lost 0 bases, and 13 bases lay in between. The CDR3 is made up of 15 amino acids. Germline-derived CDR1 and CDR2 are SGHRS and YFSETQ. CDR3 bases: TGCGCCAGCAGCTGGGGGCGGGTACGCTCCTACGAGCAGTACTTC. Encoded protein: CASSWGRVRSYEQYF.

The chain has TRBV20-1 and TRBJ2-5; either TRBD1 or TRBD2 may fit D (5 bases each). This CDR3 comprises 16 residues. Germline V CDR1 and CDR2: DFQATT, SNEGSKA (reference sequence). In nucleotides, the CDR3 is TGCAGCACCCGGCCTCTCCGGGGCCCTTATCGAGAGACCCAGTACTTC. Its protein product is CSTRPLRGPYRETQYF.

CDR3 amino acids: CSARAGTENSPLHF. The CDR3 region has the DNA TGCAGTGCTAGGGCGGGGACGGAGAATTCACCCCTCCACTTT. The rearrangement uses TRBV20-1 and TRBJ1-6; tentatively, D is TRBD1 (5 bases). Germline V gene data show CDR1 as DFQATT and CDR2 as SNEGSKA (reference sequence). Trimming stripped 3 bases from V and 7 bases from J, with 13 bases between. The CDR3 covers 14 residues.

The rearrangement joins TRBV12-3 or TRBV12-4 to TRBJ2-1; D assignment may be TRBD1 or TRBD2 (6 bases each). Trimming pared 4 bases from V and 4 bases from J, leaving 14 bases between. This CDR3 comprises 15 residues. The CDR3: CASSSKGGGYNEQFF. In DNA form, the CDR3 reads TGTGCCAGCAGTTCAAAGGGGGGCGGATACAATGAGCAGTTCTTC.

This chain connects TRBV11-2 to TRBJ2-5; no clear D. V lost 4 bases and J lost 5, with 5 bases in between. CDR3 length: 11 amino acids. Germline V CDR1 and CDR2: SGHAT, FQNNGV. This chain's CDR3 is CASSSDETQYF. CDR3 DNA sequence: TGTGCCAGCAGCTCGGACGAGACCCAGTACTTC.

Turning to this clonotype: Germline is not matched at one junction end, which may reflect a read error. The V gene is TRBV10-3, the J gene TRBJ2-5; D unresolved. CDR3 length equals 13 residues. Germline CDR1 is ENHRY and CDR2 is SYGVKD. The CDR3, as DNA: TGTGCCATCAGCTTTGGTCGTCAAGGGACCCAGTACTTC. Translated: CAISFGRQGTQYF.

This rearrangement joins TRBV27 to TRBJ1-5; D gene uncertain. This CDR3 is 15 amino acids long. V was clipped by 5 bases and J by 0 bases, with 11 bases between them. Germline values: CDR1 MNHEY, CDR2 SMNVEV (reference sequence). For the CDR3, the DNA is TGTGCCAGCAGTCCCAGCACGCGTAGCAATCAGCCCCAGCATTTT. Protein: CASSPSTRSNQPQHF.